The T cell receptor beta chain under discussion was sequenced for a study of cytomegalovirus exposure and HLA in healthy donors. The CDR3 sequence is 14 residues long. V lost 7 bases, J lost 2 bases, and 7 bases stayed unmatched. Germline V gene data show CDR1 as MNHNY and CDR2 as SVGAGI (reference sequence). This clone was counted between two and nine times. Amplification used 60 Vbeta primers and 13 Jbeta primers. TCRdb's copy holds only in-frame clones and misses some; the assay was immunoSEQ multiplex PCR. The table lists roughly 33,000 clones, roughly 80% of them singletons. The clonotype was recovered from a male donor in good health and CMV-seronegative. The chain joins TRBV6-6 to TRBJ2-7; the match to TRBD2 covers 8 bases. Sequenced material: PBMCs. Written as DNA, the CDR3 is TGTGCCAGCAACGGGGCGGGGGGCGCCTACGAGCAGTACTTC. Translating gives CASNGAGGAYEQYF.